The next 27 T cell receptor beta chains were all read from a single sample in a study of control samples from healthy donors and cancer patients. Here immunoSEQ multiplex PCR was the method, and the copy in TCRdb shows in-frame clones only, minus some. The sample lists 110,000 to 150,000 clones, approximately 90% occurring once. Input material: blood. The receptors were sampled from a woman aged 30 to 39 in good health.

This CDR3 reads CASSYRETQYF. The CDR3 bases are TGTGCCAGCAGTTACCGGGAGACCCAGTACTTC. V and J are TRBV6-6 and TRBJ2-5; D gene uncertain. Germline V gene data show CDR1 as MNHNY and CDR2 as SVGAGI (reference sequence). This CDR3 comprises 11 residues. V dropped 2 bases and J dropped 5 bases, with 3 bases sitting between them.

This chain's CDR3 is CASSLVSSSYEQYF. The CDR3, as DNA: TGTGCCAGCAGCTTAGTTTCGAGCTCCTACGAGCAGTACTTC. The genes are TRBV11-2 and TRBJ2-7; D is unresolved. Between the trimmed V and J ends, which lost 1 base and 0 bases, there was a span of 7 bases. CDR3 length: 14 residues. Germline CDR1 is SGHAT and CDR2 is FQNNGV.

The chain carries TRBV6-1 and TRBJ1-2; tentative D call: TRBD1 (6 bases). From germline, CDR1 is MNHNS and CDR2 SASEGT. V shed 2 bases and J shed 4 bases, with 14 bases lying between them. CDR3 length: 15 residues. The CDR3 region is CASSEPGAVGYGYTF. As DNA, the CDR3 is TGTGCCAGCAGTGAACCGGGGGCGGTGGGCTATGGCTACACCTTC.

CDR3 DNA sequence: TGTGCCACCAGTGATTCAGGGAGGGAGACCCAGTACTTC. It is translated as CATSDSGRETQYF. The rearrangement uses TRBV24-1 and TRBJ2-5, with D possibly being TRBD2 (6 bases). CDR1 and CDR2 from the germline V gene are KGHDR and SFDVKD. V lost 2 bases and J 5 bases, leaving 8 bases between the germline ends. The CDR3 is 13 amino acids.

This sequence joins TRBV7-2 and TRBJ1-1, with 10 bases identical to TRBD1. Looked up from germline, CDR1 is SGHTA and CDR2 is FQGNSA. CDR3 size: 16 residues. Trimming at V came to 6 bases and at J to 5 bases, leaving 12 bases not matched to a gene. The CDR3 DNA sequence: TGTGCCAGCAGAACCGGGACAGGGGTGGGAAGGACTGAAGCTTTCTTT. Translated, it gives CASRTGTGVGRTEAFF.

The chain recombines TRBV29-1 with TRBJ1-2, with TRBD1 matching 12 bases. From germline, CDR1 is SQVTM and CDR2 ANQGSEA. V shed 0 bases and J 8 bases; nucleotides not matched to a gene: 1. The CDR3 runs 13 residues. CDR3 protein: CSVEDGTGGGYTF. In DNA, the CDR3 is TGCAGCGTTGAAGATGGGACAGGGGGCGGCTACACCTTC.

This rearrangement joins TRBV5-1 to TRBJ2-5; D is possibly TRBD1 (5 bases). Germline lookup yields CDR1 SGHRS and CDR2 YFSETQ. The CDR3 runs 14 residues. Trimming removed 2 bases at V and 2 bases at J, with 10 bases between. In DNA form, the CDR3 reads TGCGCCAGCAGCTTCCAGGGCACACAAGAGACCCAGTACTTC. This encodes CASSFQGTQETQYF.

This clone was found once. V is TRBV19 and J is TRBJ2-6; 12 bases are a match to TRBD2. Trimming took 10 bases from V and 0 from J; bases not matched to a gene: 7. Looked up from germline, CDR1 is LNHDA and CDR2 is SQIVND (reference sequence). This CDR3 has 17 residues. The CDR3 loop is CATRTSGILSGANVLTF. CDR3 nucleotide sequence: TGTGCCACACGGACTAGCGGGATCCTCTCTGGGGCCAACGTCCTGACTTTC.

The V gene is TRBV7-2, the J gene TRBJ2-1, with D maybe TRBD2 (5 bases). The CDR3 is 15 residues long. Trimming shortened V by 5 bases and J by 0 bases, and 11 bases separated the two germline ends. Germline V CDR1 and CDR2: SGHTA, FQGNSA. CDR3 in DNA: TGTGCCAGCAGCAGACTACCAAGCTCCTACAATGAGCAGTTCTTC. Encoded protein: CASSRLPSSYNEQFF.

The chain recombines TRBV5-1 with TRBJ1-6; the D is unclear. V was shortened by 0 bases and J by 4 bases, with 14 bases between the two germline ends. The CDR3 spans 17 residues. Germline lookup yields CDR1 SGHRS and CDR2 YFSETQ. The CDR3 loop is CASSLGSLTRYNSPLHF. The CDR3 bases are TGCGCCAGCAGCTTGGGGTCACTAACGAGGTATAATTCACCCCTCCACTTT.

The CDR3 DNA follows: TGTGCCTGGAGCGATCTTGGCAATCAGCCCCAGCATTTT. The encoded protein is CAWSDLGNQPQHF. The chain is built from TRBV30 and TRBJ1-5; no clear D. The CDR3 is made up of 13 amino acids. V lost 3 bases, J lost 2 bases, and 8 bases lay in between. Germline V gene sequence: CDR1 GTSNPN, CDR2 SVGIG (reference sequence).

V and J are TRBV4-1 and TRBJ1-5; TRBD1 is a possible D gene (5 bases). CDR1 and CDR2 from the germline V gene are MGHRA and YSYEKL. CDR3 length: 15 amino acids. With 3 bases removed from V and 5 bases from J, the gap between germline ends came to 14 bases. CDR3 in amino acids: CASSQPDPGHQPQHF. CDR3 sequence (DNA): TGCGCCAGCAGCCAGCCTGACCCGGGACATCAGCCCCAGCATTTT.

The chain is built from TRBV4-1 and TRBJ2-7; the D gene is possibly TRBD2 (6 bases). The V end was cut by 1 base, the J end by 3 bases, with 7 bases between. The CDR3 is 13 amino acids. Germline CDR1 MGHRA, CDR2 YSYEKL. The CDR3 bases are TGCGCCAGCAGCCAAGTCGGGGGCTACGAGCAGTACTTC. Protein: CASSQVGGYEQYF.

This chain connects TRBV6-5 to TRBJ2-2; D is possibly TRBD1 (6 bases). CDR3 length equals 13 residues. Trimming left V 6 bases short and J 7 bases short, with 12 bases between. The V gene's germline CDR1 is MNHEY and CDR2 SVGAGI. DNA for the CDR3: TGTGCCAGCAGCGTGGACAGAGGCGGGGAGCTGTTTTTT. Amino acids: CASSVDRGGELFF.

This clone was observed once. This chain links TRBV28 with TRBJ1-2; D possibly corresponds to TRBD1 (5 bases). Deletions cut 6 bases from V and 5 bases from J, with 19 bases between. This CDR3 region has 15 residues. Germline CDR1 reads MDHEN; CDR2 reads SYDVKM. The CDR3 loop is CASRPRAGTSYGYTF. The CDR3, as DNA: TGTGCCAGCAGACCCAGGGCCGGGACGTCGTATGGCTACACCTTC.

This chain uses TRBV19 with TRBJ2-7, with TRBD1 identical over 9 bases. V shed 10 bases and J 1 base; nucleotides not matched to a gene: 11. Germline V CDR1 and CDR2: LNHDA, SQIVND (reference sequence). CDR3 length: 15 amino acids. CDR3 sequence (DNA): TGTGCCACAGCCCGGGGGACAGGGATTTCCTACGAGCAGTACTTC. This translates into CATARGTGISYEQYF.

This chain uses TRBV7-3 with TRBJ2-7; TRBD2 agrees at 10 bases. Trimming removed 3 bases from V and 4 bases from J; junction bases left unmatched: 3. This CDR3 region has 14 residues. Germline V gives CDR1 SGHTA, CDR2 FQGTGA. The CDR3 sequence is CASSFSSGSYEQYF. Here the CDR3 DNA reads TGTGCCAGCAGCTTCTCTAGCGGGAGTTACGAGCAGTACTTC.

The chain combines TRBV18 with TRBJ1-2, with D possibly TRBD1 on 6 matching bases. Germline V lookup: CDR1 KGHSH, CDR2 LQKENI. CDR3 length equals 14 residues. The V end was cut by 3 bases, the J end by 8 bases, with 16 bases between. The CDR3 sequence: CASSPPRGETGYTF. Here the CDR3 DNA reads TGTGCCAGCTCACCCCCAAGGGGGGAAACAGGCTACACCTTC.

The chain uses TRBV20-1 and TRBJ2-2, with D possibly being TRBD1 (6 bases). The CDR3 runs to 11 residues. Germline V gene lookup returns CDR1 DFQATT and CDR2 SNEGSKA (reference sequence). V was pared by 6 bases and J by 6 bases, with 8 bases between. CDR3 protein: CSATGPGELFF. As DNA, the CDR3 is TGCAGTGCGACAGGTCCCGGGGAGCTGTTTTTT.

The V call is TRBV6-4, the J call TRBJ2-5, with TRBD2 identical over 12 bases. Germline trimming cut 2 bases from V and 5 bases from J; bases unmatched to any gene: 18. This CDR3 region has 20 residues. Germline CDR1 reads MRHNA; CDR2 reads SNTAGT. CDR3 DNA: TGTGCCAGCAGTGACACACACCCAGCGGCTAGCGGGAGGGCCATGGAGACCCAGTACTTC. It is translated as CASSDTHPAASGRAMETQYF.

The chain uses TRBV6-6 and TRBJ1-6; 10 positions match TRBD1. CDR3 length equals 16 residues. V shed 7 bases, J shed 9 bases, and the junction held 12 bases outside the gene matches. Germline lookup yields CDR1 MNHNY and CDR2 SVGAGI (reference sequence). The CDR3 DNA follows: TGTGCCAGCAAACGCGCGCCCCGGGACAGGGGTTCACCCCTCCACTTT. Translation gives CASKRAPRDRGSPLHF.

The rearrangement uses TRBV28 and TRBJ1-1, with D maybe TRBD1 (6 bases). The V and J ends lost 6 bases and 6 bases respectively, with 20 bases between them. The CDR3 covers 15 residues. CDR1 MDHEN and CDR2 SYDVKM come from the germline V gene. DNA for the CDR3: TGTGCCAGCAGCTACCTTGCCAGGGGAATCTCTGAAGCTTTCTTT. Protein product: CASSYLARGISEAFF.

The chain joins TRBV10-3 to TRBJ1-3; D is unclear. CDR1 and CDR2 (germline): ENHRY, SYGVKD. Trimming stripped 4 bases from V and 1 base from J, with 20 bases between. The CDR3 has 18 amino acids. The CDR3 loop reads CAISGSLGVAPSGNTIYF. In DNA form, the CDR3 reads TGTGCCATCAGTGGATCGCTCGGAGTCGCTCCTTCTGGAAACACCATATATTTT.

This chain links TRBV24-1 with TRBJ2-3; maybe TRBD1 (6 bases). Germline CDR1 reads KGHDR; CDR2 reads SFDVKD. Trimming shortened V by 6 bases and J by 3 bases, and 9 bases separated the two germline ends. This CDR3 contains 13 residues. DNA of the CDR3: TGTGCCACCAGTCAGGGGCAGACAGATACGCAGTATTTT. Its translation: CATSQGQTDTQYF.

The V gene is TRBV6-6, the J gene TRBJ1-2; possibly TRBD1 for D (5 bases). Germline V CDR1 and CDR2: MNHNY, SVGAGI (reference sequence). This CDR3 comprises 14 residues. With 0 bases removed from V and 8 bases from J, the gap between germline ends came to 13 bases. DNA for the CDR3: TGTGCCAGCAGTTACTCGGGGGGTGGGTACGGCTACACCTTC. It codes for CASSYSGGGYGYTF.

The gene calls are TRBV11-1 and TRBJ2-6; D tentatively reads TRBD1 or TRBD2 (5 bases each). V lost 6 bases, J lost 5 bases, and 17 bases lay in between. Germline V gene data show CDR1 as SGHAT and CDR2 as FQDESV (reference sequence). CDR3 length equals 16 residues. CDR3 DNA: TGTGCCAGCAGTTTTGACAGAGGGCCTTGGGCCAACGTCCTGACTTTC. Translating it yields CASSFDRGPWANVLTF.

This chain uses TRBV25-1 with TRBJ1-1; TRBD1 might be the D (5 bases). The CDR3 loop spans 13 amino acids. CDR1 is MGHDK, CDR2 SYGVNS, per germline. V lost 4 bases and J lost 10, with 16 bases in between. CDR3: CASSGPQHQGAFF. The CDR3 bases are TGTGCCAGCAGTGGCCCTCAGCACCAGGGAGCTTTCTTT.